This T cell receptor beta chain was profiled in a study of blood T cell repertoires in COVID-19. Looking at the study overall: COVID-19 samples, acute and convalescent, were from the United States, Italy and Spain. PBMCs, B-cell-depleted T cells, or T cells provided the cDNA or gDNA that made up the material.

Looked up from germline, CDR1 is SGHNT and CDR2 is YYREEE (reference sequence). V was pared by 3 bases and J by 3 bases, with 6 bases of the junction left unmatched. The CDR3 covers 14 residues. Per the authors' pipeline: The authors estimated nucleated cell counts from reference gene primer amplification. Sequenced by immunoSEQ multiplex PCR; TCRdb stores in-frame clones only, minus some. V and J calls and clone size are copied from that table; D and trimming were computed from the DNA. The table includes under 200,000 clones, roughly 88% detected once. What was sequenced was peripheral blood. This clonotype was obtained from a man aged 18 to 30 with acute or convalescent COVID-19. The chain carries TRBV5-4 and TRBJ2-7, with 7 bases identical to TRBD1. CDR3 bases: TGTGCCAGCAGCTCCACAGGGGCGGGCTACGAGCAGTACTTC. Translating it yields CASSSTGAGYEQYF.